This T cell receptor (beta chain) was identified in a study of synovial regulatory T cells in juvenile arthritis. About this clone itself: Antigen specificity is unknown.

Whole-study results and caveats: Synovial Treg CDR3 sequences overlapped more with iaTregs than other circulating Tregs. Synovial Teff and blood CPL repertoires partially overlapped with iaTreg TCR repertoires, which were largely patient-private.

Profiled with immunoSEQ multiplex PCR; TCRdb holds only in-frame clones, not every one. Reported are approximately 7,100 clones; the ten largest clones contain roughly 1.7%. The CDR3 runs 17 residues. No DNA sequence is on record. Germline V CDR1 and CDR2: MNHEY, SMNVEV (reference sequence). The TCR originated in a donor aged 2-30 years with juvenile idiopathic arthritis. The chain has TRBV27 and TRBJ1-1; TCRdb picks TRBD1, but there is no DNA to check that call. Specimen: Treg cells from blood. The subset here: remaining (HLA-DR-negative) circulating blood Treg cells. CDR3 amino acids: CASSLKRQGALNTEAFF.